These 16 T cell receptor beta chains were sequenced from one sample in a study of blood T cell repertoires in COVID-19. This table comes from immunoSEQ multiplex PCR, and its TCRdb copy is limited to in-frame clones, with some not included. The sample lists over 100,000 clones; around four fifths were seen once. Sequencing used peripheral blood. These receptor sequences come from a woman aged 70-85 years with acute or convalescent COVID-19.

CDR3 in amino acids: CASSSGPTGTDTQYF. CDR3 nucleotides: TGCGCCAGCAGCTCTGGACCGACAGGGACAGATACGCAGTATTTT. The chain employs TRBV5-1 and TRBJ2-3; 7 bases match TRBD1. CDR3 length: 15 amino acids. The V segment lost 3 bases and the J segment 3 bases; nucleotides outside the gene matches: 7. Germline V gene lookup returns CDR1 SGHRS and CDR2 YFSETQ.

The V gene is TRBV9, the J gene TRBJ2-3; 9 bases line up with TRBD1. CDR1 SGDLS and CDR2 YYNGEE come from the germline V gene. There are 15 residues in the CDR3. The junction had 10 bases not matched to a gene; V was cut back by 6 bases and J by 5 bases. In DNA, the CDR3 is TGTGCCAGCACCAAGGAACAGGGGGCGGGAGATACGCAGTATTTT. Residues: CASTKEQGAGDTQYF.

V is TRBV7-3 and J is TRBJ2-1, with 12 bases identical to TRBD1. CDR1 and CDR2 (germline): SGHTA, FQGTGA. The V and J ends lost 0 bases and 7 bases, in that order; junction bases with no gene match: 4. This CDR3 has 16 amino acids. The CDR3 DNA follows: TGTGCCAGCAGCTTAACGGGACAGGGGGCTAGTAATGAGCAGTTCTTC. Its protein is CASSLTGQGASNEQFF.

The sample holds a few counts of this clone. This chain uses TRBV29-1 with TRBJ1-2; D is uncertain. With 8 bases removed from V and 7 bases from J, the gap between germline ends came to 23 bases. CDR1 and CDR2 (germline): SQVTM, ANQGSEA. The CDR3 contains 14 residues. The DNA for the CDR3 is TGCAGCTCCTCGGAGGGAGGGTCTCGGAGTGGCTACACCTTC. Its protein is CSSSEGGSRSGYTF.

The chain recombines TRBV3-1 (or the pseudogene TRBV3-2) with TRBJ2-6, with TRBD1 matching over 7 bases. Trimming removed 5 bases from V and 0 bases from J; junction bases left unmatched: 4. Germline CDR1 is LGHDT and CDR2 is YNNKEL (reference sequence). There are 16 residues in the CDR3. This chain's CDR3 is CASSYRGLSGANVLTF. As DNA, the CDR3 is TGTGCCAGCAGCTACAGGGGCCTCTCTGGGGCCAACGTCCTGACTTTC.

The chain recombines TRBV28 with TRBJ1-3; D unclear. This CDR3 is built from 16 residues. Germline CDR1 MDHEN, CDR2 SYDVKM. V lost 6 bases and J 0 bases, leaving 15 bases between the germline ends. CDR3 sequence reads: CASSSPSRLSGNTIYF. CDR3 bases: TGTGCCAGCAGCTCGCCCTCCAGGCTCTCTGGAAACACCATATATTTT.

The chain recombines TRBV19 with TRBJ2-1, with TRBD2 matching over 12 bases. Unmatched junction bases numbered 6, after V lost 7 bases and J lost 8 bases. The CDR3 consists of 14 residues. The germline V gene has CDR1 LNHDA and CDR2 SQIVND (reference sequence). CDR3 sequence: CASTKTSGGYEQFF. The CDR3 DNA sequence: TGTGCCAGTACCAAGACTAGCGGGGGCTATGAGCAGTTCTTC.

The J gene is TRBJ1-6, the V gene TRBV19, with D tentatively TRBD1 (6 bases). V lost 7 bases and J 5 bases, leaving 12 bases between the germline ends. Per the germline V gene, CDR1 is LNHDA and CDR2 is SQIVND (reference sequence). The CDR3 length is 14 residues. The CDR3 sequence is CASTTGTNNSPLHF. DNA of the CDR3: TGTGCCAGTACTACAGGGACCAATAATTCACCCCTCCACTTT.

Written as DNA, the CDR3 is TGTGCCTGGAGTGTAGGGCGCGGGAGGGCTTACAACGAGCAGTACTTC. Translating it yields CAWSVGRGRAYNEQYF. This chain uses TRBV30 with TRBJ2-7; TRBD2 aligns across 9 bases. Germline loops: CDR1 GTSNPN, CDR2 SVGIG (reference sequence). This CDR3 contains 16 residues. V shed 0 bases, J shed 5 bases, and the junction held 11 bases outside the gene matches.

V and J are TRBV12-3 or TRBV12-4 and TRBJ1-4; TRBD1 might be the D (5 bases). The CDR3 sequence is 13 residues long. The V end was cut by 8 bases, the J end by 8 bases, with 15 bases between. The CDR3 sequence: CASRLGGEEKLFF. CDR3 DNA sequence: TGTGCCAGCCGCCTGGGGGGGGAAGAAAAACTGTTTTTT.

The chain joins TRBV4-1 to TRBJ1-1; D not resolved. The V gene's germline CDR1 is MGHRA and CDR2 YSYEKL. The CDR3 consists of 14 residues. Trimming removed 0 bases at V and 1 base at J, with 6 bases between. CDR3 nucleotide sequence: TGCGCCAGCAGCCAAGATGAGAGGAACACTGAAGCTTTCTTT. Its protein is CASSQDERNTEAFF.

The chain couples TRBV6-1 to TRBJ2-4, with 9 bases matching TRBD2. Germline assignment: CDR1 MNHNS and CDR2 SASEGT. This CDR3 is built from 19 residues. Trimming removed 4 bases from V and 0 bases from J; junction bases left unmatched: 13. The DNA of the CDR3 is TGTGCCAGCAGTGGAGGTTTGGCTAGCGGGGCCCTAGCCAAAAACATTCAGTACTTC. Amino acid sequence: CASSGGLASGALAKNIQYF.

About this clone itself: Relative to the germline gene, one junction end is altered; a read error may explain this. The gene calls are TRBV6-5 and TRBJ1-1; D is possibly TRBD1 (5 bases). CDR1 is MNHEY, CDR2 SVGAGI, per germline. The CDR3 runs to 16 residues. The CDR3 DNA reads TGTGCCAGCAGTTCTCCGCACCAGGGAAGGAACGCTGAAGCTTTCTTT. Encoded protein: CASSSPHQGRNAEAFF.

This chain connects TRBV6-5 to TRBJ2-5; D is undetermined. Per germline, CDR1 MNHEY and CDR2 SVGAGI. The V gene lost 4 bases and the J gene lost 4 bases, with 16 bases spanning the gap. The CDR3 has 15 amino acids. Here the CDR3 reads CASSSPLISRETQYF. In nucleotides, the CDR3 is TGTGCCAGCAGTTCCCCCTTGATTAGCAGAGAGACCCAGTACTTC.

The chain links TRBV3-1 (or the pseudogene TRBV3-2) to TRBJ2-7; 8 bases are a match to TRBD1. V was clipped by 2 bases and J by 3 bases; unmatched bases: 6. The length of the CDR3 is 15 residues. CDR1 is LGHDT, CDR2 YNNKEL, per germline (reference sequence). The CDR3, as DNA: TGTGCCAGCAGCCAATCAGGACAGGGCCTCTACGAGCAGTACTTC. It translates to CASSQSGQGLYEQYF.

The rearrangement uses TRBV5-1 and TRBJ1-2; D gene ambiguous. Trimming took off 4 bases at V and 0 bases at J, with 22 bases between the two ends. The CDR3 spans 18 residues. Germline values: CDR1 SGHRS, CDR2 YFSETQ. In DNA, the CDR3 is TGCGCCAGCAGCCAACTCACAGTACCCCACGGATCTAACTATGGCTACACCTTC. This codes for CASSQLTVPHGSNYGYTF.